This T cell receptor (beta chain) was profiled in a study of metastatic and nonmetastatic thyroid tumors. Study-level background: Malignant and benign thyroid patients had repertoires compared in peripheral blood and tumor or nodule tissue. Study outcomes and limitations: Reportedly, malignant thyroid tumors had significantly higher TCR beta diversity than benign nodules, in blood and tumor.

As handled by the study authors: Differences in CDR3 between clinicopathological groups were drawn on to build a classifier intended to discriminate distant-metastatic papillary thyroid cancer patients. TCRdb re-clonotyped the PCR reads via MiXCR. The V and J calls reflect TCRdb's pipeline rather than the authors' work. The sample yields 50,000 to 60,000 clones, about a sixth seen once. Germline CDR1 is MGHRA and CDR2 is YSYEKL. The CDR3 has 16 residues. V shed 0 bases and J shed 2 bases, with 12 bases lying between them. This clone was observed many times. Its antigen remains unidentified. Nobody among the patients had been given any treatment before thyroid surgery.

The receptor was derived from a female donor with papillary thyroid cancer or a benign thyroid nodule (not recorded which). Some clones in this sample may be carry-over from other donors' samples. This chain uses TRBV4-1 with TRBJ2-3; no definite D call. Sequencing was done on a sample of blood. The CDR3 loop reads CASSQDRSPITDTQYF. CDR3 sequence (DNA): TGCGCCAGCAGCCAAGATCGATCCCCAATCACAGATACGCAGTATTTT.